The source of this T cell receptor (beta chain) is a study of blood T cell repertoires in COVID-19. The wider study: PBMCs, B-cell-depleted T cells, or T cells provided the cDNA or gDNA that made up the material.

The CDR3 contains 16 residues. CDR1 and CDR2 (germline): KGHSH, LQKENI. Trimming took 4 bases from V and 2 from J, leaving 15 bases between them. Original analysis: Scientists estimated how many nucleated cells there were by amplifying reference gene primers. Sequenced by immunoSEQ multiplex PCR; TCRdb stores in-frame clones only, minus some. The DNA gave D and trimming, while V, J and clone size come from that table. In the table there are about 51,000 clones, under 95% of which are singletons. V usage is TRBV18 and J usage is TRBJ1-3; D remains ambiguous. This sequence originates from a man in his fifties with acute or convalescent COVID-19. The sequencing sample was made of peripheral blood. The CDR3: CASSRVEGSAGNTIYF. The CDR3 nucleotides read TGTGCCAGCTCACGGGTGGAGGGTTCAGCTGGAAACACCATATATTTT.